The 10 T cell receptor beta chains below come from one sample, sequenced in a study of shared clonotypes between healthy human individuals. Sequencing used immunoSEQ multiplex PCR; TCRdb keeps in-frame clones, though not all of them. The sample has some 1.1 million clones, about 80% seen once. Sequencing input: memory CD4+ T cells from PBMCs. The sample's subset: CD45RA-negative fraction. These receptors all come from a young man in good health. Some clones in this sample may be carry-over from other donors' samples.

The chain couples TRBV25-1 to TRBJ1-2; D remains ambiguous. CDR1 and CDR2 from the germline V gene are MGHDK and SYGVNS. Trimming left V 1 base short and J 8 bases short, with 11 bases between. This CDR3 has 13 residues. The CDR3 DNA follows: TGTGCCAGCAGTGAATGGGCAGTCGGCGGCTACACCTTC. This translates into CASSEWAVGGYTF.

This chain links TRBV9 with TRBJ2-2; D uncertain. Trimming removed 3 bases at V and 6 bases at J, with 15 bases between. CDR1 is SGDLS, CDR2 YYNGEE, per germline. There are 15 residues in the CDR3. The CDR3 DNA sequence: TGTGCCAGCAGCGGCCCCCTAGTCACCTCCGGGGAGCTGTTTTTT. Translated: CASSGPLVTSGELFF.

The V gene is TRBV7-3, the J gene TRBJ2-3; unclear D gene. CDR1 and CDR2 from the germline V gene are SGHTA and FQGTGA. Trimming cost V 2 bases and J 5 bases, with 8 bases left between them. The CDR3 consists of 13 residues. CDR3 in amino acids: CASSLEWGDTQYF. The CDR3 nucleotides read TGTGCCAGCAGCTTAGAATGGGGAGATACGCAGTATTTT.

CDR3 in amino acids: CASRLTGTGDFSGANVLTF. For the CDR3, the DNA is TGCGCCAGCAGGCTGACCGGGACAGGGGATTTCTCTGGGGCCAACGTCCTGACTTTC. The chain carries TRBV4-1 and TRBJ2-6; TRBD1 matches 10 bases. CDR1 is MGHRA and CDR2 is YSYEKL in the germline V gene. The CDR3 has 19 amino acids. Unmatched junction bases numbered 11, after V lost 6 bases and J lost 0 bases.

Here the CDR3 reads CASSSANRVPYEQYF. The CDR3 DNA is TGTGCCAGCAGTTCTGCCAACAGGGTCCCCTACGAGCAGTACTTC. This chain uses TRBV27 with TRBJ2-7, with D possibly being TRBD1 (6 bases). Per germline, CDR1 MNHEY and CDR2 SMNVEV (reference sequence). V was pared by 4 bases and J by 2 bases, with 15 bases between. The length of the CDR3 is 15 residues.

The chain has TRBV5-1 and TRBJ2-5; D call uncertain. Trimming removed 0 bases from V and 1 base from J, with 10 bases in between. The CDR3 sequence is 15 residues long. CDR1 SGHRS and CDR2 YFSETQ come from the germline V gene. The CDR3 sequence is CASSLGAAAQETQYF. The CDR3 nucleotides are TGCGCCAGCAGCTTGGGCGCAGCAGCCCAAGAGACCCAGTACTTC.

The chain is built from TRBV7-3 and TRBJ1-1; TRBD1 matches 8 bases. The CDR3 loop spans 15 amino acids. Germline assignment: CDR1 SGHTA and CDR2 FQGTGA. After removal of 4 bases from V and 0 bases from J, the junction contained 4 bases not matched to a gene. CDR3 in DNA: TGTGCCAGCAGCTCAACCAGGGGGCTGAACACTGAAGCTTTCTTT. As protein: CASSSTRGLNTEAFF.

The CDR3 DNA sequence: TGTGCCAGCAGTGAGGCCTATCAGCCCCAGCATTTT. Translation: CASSEAYQPQHF. The chain links TRBV2 to TRBJ1-5, with D unclear. V was trimmed by 3 bases and J by 5 bases, leaving 5 bases between them. The germline CDR1 and CDR2 sequences are SNHLY and FYNNEI. The CDR3 is 12 residues long. Together with reference TRBV2 and TRBJ1-5, the CDR3 gives the full variable domain: EPEVTQTPSHQVTQMGQEVILRCVPISNHLYFYWYRQILGQKVEFLVSFYNNEISEKSEIFDDQFSVERPDGSNFTLKIRSTKLEDSAMYFCASSEAYQPQHFGDGTRLSIL.

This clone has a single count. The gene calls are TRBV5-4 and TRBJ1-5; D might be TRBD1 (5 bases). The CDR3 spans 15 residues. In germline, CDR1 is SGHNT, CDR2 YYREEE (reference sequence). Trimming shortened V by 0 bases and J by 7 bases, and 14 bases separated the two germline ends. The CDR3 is CASSLGAGMEQPQHF. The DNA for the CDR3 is TGTGCCAGCAGCTTGGGGGCAGGGATGGAGCAGCCCCAGCATTTT.

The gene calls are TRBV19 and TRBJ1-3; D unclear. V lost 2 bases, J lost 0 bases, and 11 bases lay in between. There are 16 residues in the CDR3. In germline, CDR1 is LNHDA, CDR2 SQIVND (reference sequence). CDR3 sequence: CASSISALSSGNTIYF. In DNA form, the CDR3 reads TGTGCCAGTAGTATAAGCGCCCTGAGCTCTGGAAACACCATATATTTT.